A few counts support the clone carrying this T cell receptor beta chain. Its antigen is not identified. TCR cDNA, made by 5'RACE template switching, carried an added universal primer site and UMIs. TCRdb reprocessed the 5' RACE reads with MiXCR, giving one entry per CDR3 protein. The top ten clones hold 15% of a sample with 600,000 to 750,000 distinct CDR3 sequences, approximately 13% of them seen once. The sample belongs to a study of T cells after yellow fever vaccination. General study points: Abundant clonotypes from the bulk population could get into FACS-sorted repertoires as contaminants. Re-detected after boosting: most primary clones, approximately 97% of CD4 and less than 90% of CD8.

Per the germline V gene, CDR1 is LNHDA and CDR2 is SQIVND (reference sequence). This CDR3 is 15 amino acids long. The J segment lost 5 bases and the V segment lost 7 bases, leaving 9 bases of the junction unmatched. The sequence was obtained from a man aged 30 to 39 who received the YFV17D yellow fever vaccine. This rearrangement joins TRBV19 to TRBJ2-2; 8 nucleotides align to TRBD1. The sample was PBMCs, taken on the day of the yellow fever booster vaccination. CDR3 amino acids: CASKETGVKTGELFF. Here the CDR3 DNA reads TGTGCCAGTAAGGAGACAGGGGTAAAAACCGGGGAGCTGTTTTTT.